This TCR beta chain was observed in a study of cytomegalovirus exposure and HLA in healthy donors. Study-wide results and caveats: The authors judged a highly shared variant cluster likely a sequencing artifact.

This CDR3 has 14 amino acids. Germline CDR1 reads ENHRY; CDR2 reads SYGVKD. The junction had 11 bases not matched to a gene; V was cut back by 11 bases and J by 6 bases. Amplification used 60 Vbeta primers and 13 Jbeta primers. The assay was immunoSEQ multiplex PCR, and TCRdb's table has in-frame clones only and misses some. The sample has about 94,000 clones, more than 75% seen once. This clone was counted once. Its antigen is undetermined. The sequencing sample was made of PBMCs. The rearrangement uses TRBV10-3 and TRBJ1-1; the match to TRBD1 covers 11 bases. The TCR comes from a woman aged 40 to 55 in good health and CMV-seronegative. CDR3 sequence (DNA): TGTGCCGCCTACGGGGGACAGGGGGGTCCTGAAGCTTTCTTT. Amino acids: CAAYGGQGGPEAFF.